The TCR beta chain described here comes from a study of shared clonotypes between healthy human individuals. Donors, without exception, were Caucasian adults residing in Nashville, Tennessee. Once extracted for a subset, genomic DNA was divided evenly among several immunoSEQ plates. The table came from immunoSEQ multiplex PCR; TCRdb's copy has only in-frame clones and leaves some out. The sample contains approximately 2,300,000 clones, around 93% of which appear only once. CDR1 SGHTA and CDR2 FQGTGA come from the germline V gene. Trimming removed 5 bases from V and 3 bases from J, with 11 bases in between. This CDR3 spans 13 amino acids. A word on this clone: Its antigen is not identified.

Study outcomes and limitations: The genetic and exposure-history diversity represented was limited by few donors. Sampling used blood alone; tissue repertoires probably differ.

The rearrangement joins TRBV7-3 to TRBJ2-7, with D maybe TRBD1 (5 bases). Material for sequencing was naive CD4+ T cells from PBMCs. Subset defined: CD45RA+ positively selected. This sequence originates from a man aged 18 to 29 in good health. Some clones in this sample may be carry-over from other donors' samples. The CDR3 DNA follows: TGTGCCAGCAGCCGCGCAAGGGGCTACGAGCAGTACTTC. Its translation: CASSRARGYEQYF.